The 12 T cell receptor beta chains in this list originate from one sample, sequenced in a study of blood T cell repertoires in COVID-19. Sequencing was performed with immunoSEQ multiplex PCR; in TCRdb, only in-frame clones are kept and a portion is missing. The profile covers some 48,000 clones, with 90% appearing a single time and around 5% taken by the ten largest. The specimen was peripheral blood. Every receptor here comes from a man between 70 and 80 years old with acute or convalescent COVID-19.

The CDR3 region has the DNA TGTGCCAGCAGCTTAGCGGGTTTTATTGGGACAGGGAATTCACCCCTCCACTTT. As protein: CASSLAGFIGTGNSPLHF. The chain recombines TRBV7-9 with TRBJ1-6, with 9 positions matching TRBD1. The CDR3 has 18 amino acids. The V gene's germline CDR1 is SEHNR and CDR2 FQNEAQ (reference sequence). J was trimmed by 7 bases and V by 0 bases; bases with no gene match: 10.

This chain uses TRBV7-2 with TRBJ1-5, with D tentatively TRBD1 (5 bases). V gave up 5 bases and J gave up 3 bases, with 14 bases separating them. The CDR3 is 15 amino acids. Germline V lookup: CDR1 SGHTA, CDR2 FQGNSA. The CDR3 is CASSGWGENNQPQHF. The CDR3 DNA sequence: TGTGCCAGCAGCGGATGGGGCGAGAACAATCAGCCCCAGCATTTT.

This clone came up once. The V and J genes are TRBV6-6 and TRBJ2-7; D is unresolved. Trimming took off 0 bases at V and 6 bases at J, with 9 bases between the two ends. Germline lookup yields CDR1 MNHNY and CDR2 SVGAGI (reference sequence). CDR3 length equals 13 residues. The CDR3 region is CASSYSATSEQYF. In DNA form, the CDR3 reads TGTGCCAGCAGTTACTCCGCGACATCCGAGCAGTACTTC.

The chain uses TRBV6-2 or TRBV6-3 and TRBJ1-6, with TRBD1 as a possible D gene (5 bases). The germline CDR1 and CDR2 sequences are MNHEY and SVGEGT. V dropped 6 bases and J dropped 5 bases, with 20 bases sitting between them. The length of the CDR3 is 17 residues. In nucleotides, the CDR3 is TGTGCCAGCAGCTCCCGGGTGGGGGGTTCCCATAATTCACCCCTCCACTTT. This encodes CASSSRVGGSHNSPLHF.

The chain couples TRBV2 to TRBJ1-1, with D perhaps matching TRBD1 (5 bases). The CDR3 has 12 amino acids. V was pared by 6 bases and J by 4 bases, with 9 bases between. CDR1 and CDR2 from the germline V gene are SNHLY and FYNNEI. The CDR3 DNA sequence: TGTGCCAGCAGCGCGGGACGCACTGAAGCTTTCTTT. Its protein is CASSAGRTEAFF. Variable domain in full (rest from reference TRBV2 and TRBJ1-1): EPEVTQTPSHQVTQMGQEVILRCVPISNHLYFYWYRQILGQKVEFLVSFYNNEISEKSEIFDDQFSVERPDGSNFTLKIRSTKLEDSAMYFCASSAGRTEAFFGQGTRLTVV.

This clone occurred a few times. The chain has TRBV19 and TRBJ1-5; weak D call: TRBD1 (6 bases). V was cut by 6 bases and J by 4 bases, with 22 bases left in between. The CDR3 spans 17 residues. Germline CDR1 LNHDA, CDR2 SQIVND (reference sequence). The CDR3 loop reads CASRPERQVGGNQPQHF. The CDR3 DNA reads TGTGCCAGTAGACCAGAGCGACAGGTTGGGGGAAATCAGCCCCAGCATTTT.

The rearrangement links TRBV6-6 to TRBJ2-5, with a weak D call TRBD2 (7 bases). The CDR3 is 13 amino acids. Germline CDR1 is MNHNY and CDR2 is SVGAGI (reference sequence). Trimming stripped 6 bases from V and 1 base from J, with 9 bases between. CDR3 loop: CASSGGLQETQYF. In DNA, the CDR3 is TGTGCCAGCAGCGGGGGGCTCCAAGAGACCCAGTACTTC.

CDR3 amino acids: CASGQGVTGELFF. The CDR3 DNA reads TGTGCTAGTGGACAGGGAGTCACCGGGGAGCTGTTTTTT. This chain uses TRBV12-5 with TRBJ2-2; perhaps TRBD1 as D (6 bases). Germline V gene lookup returns CDR1 LGHNT and CDR2 FRNRAP. The length of the CDR3 is 13 residues. Trimming left V 6 bases short and J 4 bases short, with 9 bases between.

This rearrangement joins TRBV6-4 to TRBJ2-3, with 8 bases matching TRBD2. CDR3 length: 16 residues. The V gene end was trimmed by 4 bases and the J gene end by 1 base; junction bases not matched to a gene: 7. In germline, CDR1 is MRHNA, CDR2 SNTAGT. CDR3 sequence (DNA): TGTGCCAGCAGTGGACAAGCGGGGGCCCGCACAGATACGCAGTATTTT. It translates to CASSGQAGARTDTQYF.

J is TRBJ2-2 and V is TRBV6-1, with D tentatively TRBD1 (5 bases). Trimming removed 0 bases from V and 6 bases from J, with 11 bases in between. Germline V gives CDR1 MNHNS, CDR2 SASEGT. This CDR3 has 15 residues. CDR3 sequence: CASSEAPGASGELFF. CDR3 DNA: TGTGCCAGCAGTGAAGCGCCTGGGGCTTCCGGGGAGCTGTTTTTT.

The chain recombines TRBV20-1 with TRBJ1-1; maybe TRBD1 (6 bases). Per germline, CDR1 DFQATT and CDR2 SNEGSKA (reference sequence). The CDR3 loop spans 11 amino acids. Trimming removed 5 bases from V and 6 bases from J, with 10 bases in between. CDR3 loop: CSALQGPEAFF. CDR3 bases: TGCAGTGCTCTACAGGGCCCTGAAGCTTTCTTT.

This sequence joins TRBV2 and TRBJ2-3; D is possibly TRBD2 (5 bases). Germline CDR1 and CDR2: SNHLY and FYNNEI. The CDR3 covers 13 residues. V gave up 7 bases and J gave up 2 bases, with 10 bases separating them. The CDR3 nucleotides read TGTGCCAGCAAGACGGACTTCACAGATACGCAGTATTTT. It yields the protein CASKTDFTDTQYF.